This T cell receptor beta chain was recorded in a study of T cells in Graves' hyperthyroidism and ophthalmopathy. Germline CDR1 and CDR2: MGHRA and YSYEKL. The ends were cut back, 2 bases at V and 0 bases at J, with 10 bases in the middle. The length of the CDR3 is 15 residues. The CDR3 regions of TCR beta were amplified from RNA transcripts. Using the HTBI primer set, a first-round RT-PCR was run on the TCR CDR3. TCRdb analysed the multiplex PCR reads with MiXCR anew, one entry per CDR3 protein. There are roughly 380,000 distinct CDR3 sequences in the sample; about 20% occur only once, and about 3.5% lies in the top ten. There are a few counts of this clonotype.

The TCR was taken from a woman aged 18-30 years with Graves' hyperthyroidism. Sequencing was performed on blood. This sequence joins TRBV4-1 and TRBJ1-2; D is unresolved. In nucleotides, the CDR3 is TGCGCCAGCAGCCAAATGACATACGCTAACTATGGCTACACCTTC. Translating gives CASSQMTYANYGYTF.